This T cell receptor (beta chain) is drawn from a study of T cell changes during pregnancy in multiple sclerosis. CDR1 is ENHRY and CDR2 is SYGVKD in the germline V gene. Trimming removed 1 base from V and 5 bases from J, with 5 bases in between. CDR3 length: 12 residues. TCRdb's copy holds only in-frame clones and misses some; the assay was immunoSEQ multiplex PCR. The sample consists of 40,000 to 45,000 clones, around nine tenths of them appearing once. The chain couples TRBV10-3 to TRBJ2-5; D gene ambiguous. Sequencing used CD4+ T cells from peripheral blood mononuclear cells, obtained after pregnancy. The TCR sequence derives from a female donor with multiple sclerosis, enrolled in a pregnancy study. CDR3 nucleotides: TGTGCCATCAGTGAGTTCGGGGAGACCCAGTACTTC. Translation: CAISEFGETQYF.